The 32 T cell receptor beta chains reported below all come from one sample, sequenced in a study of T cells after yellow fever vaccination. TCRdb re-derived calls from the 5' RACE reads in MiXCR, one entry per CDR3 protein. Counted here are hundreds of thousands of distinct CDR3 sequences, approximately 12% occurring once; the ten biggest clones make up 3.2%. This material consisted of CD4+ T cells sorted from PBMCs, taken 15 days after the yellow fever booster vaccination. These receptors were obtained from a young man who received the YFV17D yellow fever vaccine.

The CDR3 DNA follows: TGCGCCAGCAGCCGCGTCACCGTCCCTCCGCTTGGCGGGGGTGAACCCCAGTACTTC. Its protein is CASSRVTVPPLGGGEPQYF. The rearrangement joins TRBV4-1 to TRBJ2-5; 7 bases map to TRBD2. Germline CDR1 and CDR2: MGHRA and YSYEKL. The J segment lost 9 bases and the V segment lost 4 bases, leaving 26 bases of the junction unmatched. The CDR3 covers 19 residues.

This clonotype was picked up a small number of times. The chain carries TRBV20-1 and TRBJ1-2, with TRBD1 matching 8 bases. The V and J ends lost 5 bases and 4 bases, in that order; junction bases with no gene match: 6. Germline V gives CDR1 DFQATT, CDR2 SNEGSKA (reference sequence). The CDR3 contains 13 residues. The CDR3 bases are TGCAGTGCTCAGCAGGGGGCCGGCTATGGCTACACCTTC. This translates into CSAQQGAGYGYTF.

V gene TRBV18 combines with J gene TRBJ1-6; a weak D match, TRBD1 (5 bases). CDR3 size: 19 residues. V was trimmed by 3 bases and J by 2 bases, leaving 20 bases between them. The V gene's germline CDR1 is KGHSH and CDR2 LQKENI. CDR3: CASSPIPGTSGAYNSPLHF. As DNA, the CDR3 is TGTGCCAGCTCACCCATTCCCGGGACTTCGGGGGCCTATAATTCACCCCTCCACTTT.

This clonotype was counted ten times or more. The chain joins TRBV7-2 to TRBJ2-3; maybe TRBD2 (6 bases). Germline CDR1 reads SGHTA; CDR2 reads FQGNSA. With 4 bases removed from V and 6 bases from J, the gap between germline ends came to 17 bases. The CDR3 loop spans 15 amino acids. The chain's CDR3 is CASSSVEGSVDTQYF. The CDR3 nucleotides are TGTGCCAGCAGCTCCGTGGAGGGGTCCGTCGATACGCAGTATTTT.

The CDR3 DNA is TGTGCCAGCTCACCTCGACAGGGAGGACAAGAGACCCAGTACTTC. This sequence encodes CASSPRQGGQETQYF. This chain uses TRBV18 with TRBJ2-5; a possible D gene is TRBD1 (7 bases). Germline V gives CDR1 KGHSH, CDR2 LQKENI. CDR3 length equals 15 residues. V gave up 3 bases and J gave up 2 bases, with 13 bases separating them.

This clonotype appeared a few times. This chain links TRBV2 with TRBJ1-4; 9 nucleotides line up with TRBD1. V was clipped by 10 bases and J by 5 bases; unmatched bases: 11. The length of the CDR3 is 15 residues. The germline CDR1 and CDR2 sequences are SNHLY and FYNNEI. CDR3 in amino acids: CATSTGGEINEKLFF. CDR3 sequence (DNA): TGTGCCACCTCTACAGGGGGCGAGATAAATGAAAAACTGTTTTTT.

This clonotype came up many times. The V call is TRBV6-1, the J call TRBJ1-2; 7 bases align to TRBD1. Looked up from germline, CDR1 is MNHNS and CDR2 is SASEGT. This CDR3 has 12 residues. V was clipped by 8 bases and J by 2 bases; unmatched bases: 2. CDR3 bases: TGTGCCAGCCCGGGACAGAACTATGGCTACACCTTC. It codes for CASPGQNYGYTF.

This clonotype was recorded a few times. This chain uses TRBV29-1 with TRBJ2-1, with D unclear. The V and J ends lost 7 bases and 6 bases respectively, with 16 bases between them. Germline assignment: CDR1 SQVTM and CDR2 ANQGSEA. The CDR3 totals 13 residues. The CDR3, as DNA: TGCAGCGGTCAAGGCACTCGGGCCAATGAGCAGTTCTTC. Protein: CSGQGTRANEQFF.

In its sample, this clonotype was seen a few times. The CDR3 coding sequence is TGTGCCAGCAGCCAAGAGCCTAGCGGAACACAAGAGACCCAGTACTTC. Translated, it gives CASSQEPSGTQETQYF. The V call is TRBV4-2, the J call TRBJ2-5; 7 bases are a match to TRBD2. Germline values: CDR1 LGHNA, CDR2 YNFKEQ. The CDR3 consists of 16 residues. Trimming at V came to 0 bases and at J to 2 bases, leaving 6 bases not matched to a gene.

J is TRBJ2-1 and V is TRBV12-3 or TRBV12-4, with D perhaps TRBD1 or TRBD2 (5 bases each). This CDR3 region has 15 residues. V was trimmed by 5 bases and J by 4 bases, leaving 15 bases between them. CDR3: CASSASGAGYNEQFF. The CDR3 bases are TGTGCCAGCAGTGCTAGTGGGGCGGGTTACAATGAGCAGTTCTTC.

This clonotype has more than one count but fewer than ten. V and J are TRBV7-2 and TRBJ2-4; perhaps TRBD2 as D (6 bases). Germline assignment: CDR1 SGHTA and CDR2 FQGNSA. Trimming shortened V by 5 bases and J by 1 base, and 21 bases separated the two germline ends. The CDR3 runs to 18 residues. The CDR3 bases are TGTGCCAGCAGCCAGGGCGGGTTTGCGGGGAGGGCCAAAAACATTCAGTACTTC. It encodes CASSQGGFAGRAKNIQYF.

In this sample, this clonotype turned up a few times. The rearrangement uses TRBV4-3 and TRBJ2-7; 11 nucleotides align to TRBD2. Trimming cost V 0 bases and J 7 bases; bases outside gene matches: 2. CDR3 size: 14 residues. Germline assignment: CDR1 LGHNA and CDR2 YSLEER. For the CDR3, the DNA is TGCGCCAGCAGCCAAGAGACTAGCGGGGTGGAGCAGTACTTC. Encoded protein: CASSQETSGVEQYF.

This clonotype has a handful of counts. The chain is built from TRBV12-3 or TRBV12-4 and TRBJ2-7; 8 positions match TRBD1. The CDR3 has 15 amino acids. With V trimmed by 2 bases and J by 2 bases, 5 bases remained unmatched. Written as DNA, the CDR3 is TGTGCCAGCAGTTTAAGGCAGGGGGCGACCTACGAGCAGTACTTC. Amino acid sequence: CASSLRQGATYEQYF.

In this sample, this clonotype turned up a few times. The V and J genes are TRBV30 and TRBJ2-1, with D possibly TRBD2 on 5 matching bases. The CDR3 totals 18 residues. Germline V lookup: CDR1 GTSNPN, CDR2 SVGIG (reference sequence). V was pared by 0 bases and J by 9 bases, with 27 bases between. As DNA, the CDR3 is TGTGCCTGGAGTGTACAGTGGAGACGGGGAACCCACCGGGGTGAGCAGTTCTTC. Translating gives CAWSVQWRRGTHRGEQFF. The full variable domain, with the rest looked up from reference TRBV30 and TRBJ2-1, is SQTIHQWPATLVQPVGSPLSLECTVEGTSNPNLYWYRQAAGRGLQLLFYSVGIGQISSEVPQNLSASRPQDRQFILSSKKLLLSDSGFYLCAWSVQWRRGTHRGEQFFGPGTRLTVL.

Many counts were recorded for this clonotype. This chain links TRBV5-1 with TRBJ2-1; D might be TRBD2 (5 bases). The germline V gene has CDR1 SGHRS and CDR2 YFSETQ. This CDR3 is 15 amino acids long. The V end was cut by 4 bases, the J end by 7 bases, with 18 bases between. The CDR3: CASSTALFGVNEQFF. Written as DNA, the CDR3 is TGCGCCAGCAGCACTGCCCTTTTCGGGGTAAATGAGCAGTTCTTC.

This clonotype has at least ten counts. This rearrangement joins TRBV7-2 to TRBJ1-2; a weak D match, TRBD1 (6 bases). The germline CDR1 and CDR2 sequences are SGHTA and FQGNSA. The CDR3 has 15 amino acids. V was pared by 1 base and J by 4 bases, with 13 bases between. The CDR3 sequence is CASSLGAGAFYGYTF. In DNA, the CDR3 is TGTGCCAGCAGCTTAGGGGCAGGGGCGTTCTATGGCTACACCTTC.

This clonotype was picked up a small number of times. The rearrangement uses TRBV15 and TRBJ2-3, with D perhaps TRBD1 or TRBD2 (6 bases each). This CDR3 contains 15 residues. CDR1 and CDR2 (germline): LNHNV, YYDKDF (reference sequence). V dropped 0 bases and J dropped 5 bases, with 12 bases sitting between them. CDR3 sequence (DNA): TGTGCCACCAGCAGAGATCATGGGGGGCAAGATACGCAGTATTTT. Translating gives CATSRDHGGQDTQYF. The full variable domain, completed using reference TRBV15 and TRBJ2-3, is DAMVIQNPRYQVTQFGKPVTLSCSQTLNHNVMYWYQQKSSQAPKLLFHYYDKDFNNEADTPDNFQSRRPNTSFCFLDIRSPGLGDTAMYLCATSRDHGGQDTQYFGPGTRLTVL.

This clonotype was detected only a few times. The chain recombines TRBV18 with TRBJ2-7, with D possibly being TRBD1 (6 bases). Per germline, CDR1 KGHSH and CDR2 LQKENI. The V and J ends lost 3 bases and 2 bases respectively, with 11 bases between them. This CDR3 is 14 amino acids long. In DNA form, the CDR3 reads TGTGCCAGCTCACCGAGGACAGAGACCTACGAGCAGTACTTC. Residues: CASSPRTETYEQYF.

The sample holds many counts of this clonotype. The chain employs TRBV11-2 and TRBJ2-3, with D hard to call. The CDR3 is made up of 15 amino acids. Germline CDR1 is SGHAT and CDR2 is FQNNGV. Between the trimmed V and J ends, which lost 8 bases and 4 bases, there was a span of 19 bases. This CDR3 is CASGPFPPVADTQYF. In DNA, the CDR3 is TGTGCCAGCGGCCCGTTCCCCCCCGTGGCAGATACGCAGTATTTT.

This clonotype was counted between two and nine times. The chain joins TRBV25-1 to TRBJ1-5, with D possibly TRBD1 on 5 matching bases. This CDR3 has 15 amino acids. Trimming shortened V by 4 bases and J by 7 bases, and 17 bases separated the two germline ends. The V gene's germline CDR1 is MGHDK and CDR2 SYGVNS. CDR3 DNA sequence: TGTGCCAGCAGTGTTAATGGAGCGGAGGGGCAGCCCCAGCATTTT. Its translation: CASSVNGAEGQPQHF.

CDR3 sequence: CASRDLRGLGETQYF. The CDR3 DNA is TGTGCCAGCAGAGACCTCCGGGGTCTCGGGGAGACCCAGTACTTC. The chain combines TRBV2 with TRBJ2-5, with D possibly matching TRBD2 (5 bases). The CDR3 has 15 amino acids. The germline V gene encodes CDR1 SNHLY and CDR2 FYNNEI. Trimming removed 6 bases at V and 5 bases at J, with 19 bases between.

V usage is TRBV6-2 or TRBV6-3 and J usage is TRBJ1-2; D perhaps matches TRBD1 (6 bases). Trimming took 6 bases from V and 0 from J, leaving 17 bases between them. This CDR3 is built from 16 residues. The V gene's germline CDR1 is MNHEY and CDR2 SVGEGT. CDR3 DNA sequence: TGTGCCAGCAGCCGGGCGGACAGCTCCTCTAACTATGGCTACACCTTC. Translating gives CASSRADSSSNYGYTF.

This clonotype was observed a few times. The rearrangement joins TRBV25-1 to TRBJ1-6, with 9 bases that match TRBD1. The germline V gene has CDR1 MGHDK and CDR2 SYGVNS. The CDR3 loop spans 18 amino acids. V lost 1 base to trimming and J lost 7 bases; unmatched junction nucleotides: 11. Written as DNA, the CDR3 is TGTGCCAGCAGTGAATCGCGGACAGGGGTAAACGGAAATTCACCCCTCCACTTT. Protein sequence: CASSESRTGVNGNSPLHF. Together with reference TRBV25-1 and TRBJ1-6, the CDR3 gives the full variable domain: EADIYQTPRYLVIGTGKKITLECSQTMGHDKMYWYQQDPGMELHLIHYSYGVNSTEKGDLSSESTVSRIRTEHFPLTLESARPSHTSQYLCASSESRTGVNGNSPLHFGNGTRLTVT.

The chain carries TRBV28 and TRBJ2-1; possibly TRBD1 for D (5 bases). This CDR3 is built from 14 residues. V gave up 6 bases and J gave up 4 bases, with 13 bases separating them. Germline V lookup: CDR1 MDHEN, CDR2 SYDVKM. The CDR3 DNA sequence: TGTGCCAGCAGCCTTAACCAGGGTTACAATGAGCAGTTCTTC. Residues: CASSLNQGYNEQFF.

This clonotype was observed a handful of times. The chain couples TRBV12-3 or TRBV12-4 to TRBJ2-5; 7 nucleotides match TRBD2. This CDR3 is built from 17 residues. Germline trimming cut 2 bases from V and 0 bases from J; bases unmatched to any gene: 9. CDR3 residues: CASSLWGGIGYQETQYF. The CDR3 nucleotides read TGTGCCAGCAGTTTATGGGGGGGGATTGGGTACCAAGAGACCCAGTACTTC.

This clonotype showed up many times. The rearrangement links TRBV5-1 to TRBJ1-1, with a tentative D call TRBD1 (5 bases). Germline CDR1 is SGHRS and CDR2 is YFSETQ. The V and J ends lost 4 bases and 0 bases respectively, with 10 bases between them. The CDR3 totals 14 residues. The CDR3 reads CASSPEGLNTEAFF. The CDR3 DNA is TGCGCCAGCAGCCCTGAGGGGCTGAACACTGAAGCTTTCTTT.

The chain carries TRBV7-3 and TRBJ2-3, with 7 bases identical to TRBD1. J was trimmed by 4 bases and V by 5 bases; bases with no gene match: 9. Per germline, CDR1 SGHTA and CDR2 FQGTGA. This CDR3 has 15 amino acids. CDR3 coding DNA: TGTGCCAGCAGCCAAACAAGGGACAGTCCAGATACGCAGTATTTT. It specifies CASSQTRDSPDTQYF.

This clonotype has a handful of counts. The CDR3 region is CASSRSGLVSYEQYF. CDR3 DNA sequence: TGCGCCAGCAGCAGATCGGGACTAGTGAGCTACGAGCAGTACTTC. The genes are TRBV5-1 and TRBJ2-7; 8 bases map to TRBD2. CDR1 is SGHRS, CDR2 YFSETQ, per germline. The CDR3 extends over 15 amino acids. Trimming cost V 4 bases and J 3 bases; bases outside gene matches: 9.

CDR3 coding DNA: TGTGCCAGCAGCTTGGGACGGAGTAACTATGGCTACACCTTC. This gives the protein CASSLGRSNYGYTF. V is TRBV5-6 and J is TRBJ1-2; no firm D call. There are 14 residues in the CDR3. CDR1 and CDR2 from the germline V gene are SGHDT and YYEEEE. Trimming cost V 0 bases and J 1 base, with 7 bases left between them.

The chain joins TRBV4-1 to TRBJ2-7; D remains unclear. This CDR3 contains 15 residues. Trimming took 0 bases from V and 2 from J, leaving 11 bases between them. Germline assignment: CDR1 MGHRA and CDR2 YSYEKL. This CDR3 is CASSQEARTAYEQYF. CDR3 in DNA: TGCGCCAGCAGCCAAGAAGCGCGGACGGCCTACGAGCAGTACTTC.

The DNA for the CDR3 is TGTGCCATCAGTGAGTGGGGGGCAACCAGCACAGATACGCAGTATTTT. It translates to CAISEWGATSTDTQYF. This chain connects TRBV10-3 to TRBJ2-3; perhaps D is TRBD1 or TRBD2 (6 bases each). Trimming shortened V by 1 base and J by 0 bases, and 11 bases separated the two germline ends. The length of the CDR3 is 16 residues. Germline CDR1 and CDR2: ENHRY and SYGVKD.

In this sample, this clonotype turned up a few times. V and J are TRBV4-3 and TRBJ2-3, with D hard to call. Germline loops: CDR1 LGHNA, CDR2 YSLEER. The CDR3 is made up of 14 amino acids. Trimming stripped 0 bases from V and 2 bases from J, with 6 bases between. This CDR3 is CASSQDITTDTQYF. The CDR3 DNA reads TGCGCCAGCAGCCAAGATATAACCACAGATACGCAGTATTTT.